These 22 T cell receptor beta chains share one sample of origin, sequenced in a study of blood T cell repertoires in COVID-19. Clones were read by immunoSEQ multiplex PCR, and TCRdb kept only the in-frame ones, dropping some. Of about half a million clones detected, 80% to 90% appear once; the ten largest clones hold about 3.2%. The sample consisted of peripheral blood. The receptors derive from a human donor in a cohort sampled during active COVID-19.

This rearrangement joins TRBV6-1 to TRBJ1-2, with D possibly being TRBD1 (6 bases). The germline V and J ends were trimmed by 2 bases and 2 bases, with 6 bases remaining between them. This CDR3 has 13 amino acids. Germline V gene lookup returns CDR1 MNHNS and CDR2 SASEGT. This chain's CDR3 is CASSERGNYGYTF. As DNA, the CDR3 is TGTGCCAGCAGTGAAAGGGGGAACTATGGCTACACCTTC.

The V call is TRBV23-1, the J call TRBJ2-7, with 9 bases matching TRBD1. Being an ORF, TRBV23-1 has a function that is uncertain. The CDR3 covers 14 residues. V lost 6 bases to trimming and J lost 5 bases; unmatched junction nucleotides: 8. The CDR3 nucleotides are TGCGCCAGCAGGCCGGACAGGGGTTTAGACGAGCAGTACTTC. It yields the protein CASRPDRGLDEQYF.

The gene calls are TRBV24-1 and TRBJ2-5; 9 bases map to TRBD1. Germline-derived CDR1 and CDR2 are KGHDR and SFDVKD. Trimming cost V 1 base and J 5 bases; bases outside gene matches: 4. The CDR3 spans 15 residues. CDR3 bases: TGTGCCACCAGTGATTTACAGGGGGCGCAGGAGACCCAGTACTTC. Amino acid sequence: CATSDLQGAQETQYF.

The rearrangement joins TRBV5-1 to TRBJ2-7; a possible D gene is TRBD1 (6 bases). CDR3 length equals 15 residues. Germline V gene sequence: CDR1 SGHRS, CDR2 YFSETQ. V was shortened by 5 bases and J by 5 bases, with 20 bases between the two germline ends. The CDR3, as DNA: TGCGCCAGCAGTGCCCGGGTCAGGGGATGGGACGAGCAGTACTTC. Its protein product is CASSARVRGWDEQYF. The complete variable domain, with remaining parts taken from reference TRBV5-1 and TRBJ2-7, reads KAGVTQTPRYLIKTRGQQVTLSCSPISGHRSVSWYQQTPGQGLQFLFEYFSETQRNKGNFPGRFSGRQFSNSRSEMNVSTLELGDSALYLCASSARVRGWDEQYFGPGTRLTVT.

The gene calls are TRBV7-3 and TRBJ2-1, with TRBD2 identical over 13 bases. The CDR3 has 15 amino acids. The V gene end was trimmed by 4 bases and the J gene end by 8 bases; junction bases not matched to a gene: 5. Germline V gene sequence: CDR1 SGHTA, CDR2 FQGTGA. Written as DNA, the CDR3 is TGTGCCAGCAGCTCGACTAGCGGGAGGTTCCATGAGCAGTTCTTC. Its protein product is CASSSTSGRFHEQFF.

The chain joins TRBV9 to TRBJ2-3, with 9 bases identical to TRBD2. From germline, CDR1 is SGDLS and CDR2 YYNGEE. V was clipped by 1 base and J by 2 bases; unmatched bases: 8. This CDR3 is 17 amino acids long. CDR3 in DNA: TGTGCCAGCAGCGTATCGCGTGCGGGAGGGGTCACAGATACGCAGTATTTT. This codes for CASSVSRAGGVTDTQYF.

This chain uses TRBV4-2 with TRBJ2-1; 11 positions match TRBD2. Germline V gene data show CDR1 as LGHNA and CDR2 as YNFKEQ. Trimming removed 0 bases from V and 7 bases from J; junction bases left unmatched: 17. This CDR3 spans 20 amino acids. The chain's CDR3 is CASSQDDRWISGRAGNEQFF. The DNA of the CDR3 is TGTGCCAGCAGCCAAGACGACCGGTGGATTAGCGGGAGGGCCGGTAATGAGCAGTTCTTC.

Details on this clone: Other DNA sequences from this sample encode an identical CDR3 as well. V usage is TRBV19 and J usage is TRBJ2-1, with 9 bases matching TRBD2. The CDR3 sequence is 14 residues long. Germline CDR1 reads LNHDA; CDR2 reads SQIVND (reference sequence). V was clipped by 6 bases and J by 4 bases; unmatched bases: 4. CDR3 sequence (DNA): TGTGCCAGTAGAAGACTAGCGGATTACAATGAGCAGTTCTTC. The encoded protein is CASRRLADYNEQFF.

This clone has only one observation. The V call is TRBV5-1, the J call TRBJ1-3, with D perhaps matching TRBD1 (5 bases). V was pared by 0 bases and J by 1 base, with 8 bases between. The CDR3 has 15 residues. Germline V gene lookup returns CDR1 SGHRS and CDR2 YFSETQ. The CDR3 reads CASSLGGGSGNTIYF. DNA for the CDR3: TGCGCCAGCAGCTTGGGGGGCGGATCTGGAAACACCATATATTTT.

The chain recombines TRBV9 with TRBJ2-2, with D possibly TRBD1 on 6 matching bases. Germline V gene lookup returns CDR1 SGDLS and CDR2 YYNGEE. This CDR3 has 19 amino acids. The CDR3 loop is CARQGPTPEWGRGAGELFF. In DNA form, the CDR3 reads TGTGCTCGGCAGGGGCCTACCCCCGAGTGGGGGCGCGGTGCCGGGGAGCTGTTTTTT.

The J gene is TRBJ2-7, the V gene TRBV7-9; tentatively, D is TRBD1 (6 bases). The germline V gene encodes CDR1 SEHNR and CDR2 FQNEAQ (reference sequence). The V end was cut by 1 base, the J end by 0 bases, with 7 bases between. The CDR3 contains 14 residues. The CDR3 DNA is TGTGCCAGCAGCTTAGGCAGGGGCTCCTACGAGCAGTACTTC. Translation gives CASSLGRGSYEQYF.

The chain uses TRBV6-2 or TRBV6-3 and TRBJ1-5, with a tentative D call TRBD1 (6 bases). CDR1 and CDR2 (germline): MNHEY, SVGEGT. V was shortened by 5 bases and J by 6 bases, with 20 bases between the two germline ends. The CDR3 runs to 16 residues. CDR3 loop: CASSLSLGARGQPQHF. In DNA form, the CDR3 reads TGTGCCAGCAGTCTATCCCTGGGGGCCAGAGGTCAGCCCCAGCATTTT.

This chain connects TRBV6-5 to TRBJ1-5; 8 nucleotides match TRBD1. J was trimmed by 2 bases and V by 6 bases; bases with no gene match: 6. CDR1 is MNHEY and CDR2 is SVGAGI in the germline V gene. CDR3 length equals 15 residues. As DNA, the CDR3 is TGTGCCAGCAGGTATGGACAGGGTGGCAATCAGCCCCAGCATTTT. Protein product: CASRYGQGGNQPQHF.

The chain employs TRBV7-2 and TRBJ2-2, with 12 positions matching TRBD2. Per the germline V gene, CDR1 is SGHTA and CDR2 is FQGNSA. The V and J ends lost 10 bases and 5 bases, in that order; junction bases with no gene match: 5. This CDR3 has 14 residues. CDR3 in DNA: TGTGCCAATCGACTAGCGGGAGTAACCGGGGAGCTGTTTTTT. Its protein is CANRLAGVTGELFF.

This sequence joins TRBV5-8 and TRBJ2-5; 11 bases are shared with TRBD1. Germline V gives CDR1 SGHTS, CDR2 YDEGEE. The V segment lost 7 bases and the J segment 5 bases; nucleotides outside the gene matches: 10. The CDR3 runs to 15 residues. The CDR3 reads CASLPGQGASETQYF. The CDR3 nucleotides are TGTGCCAGCTTGCCCGGACAGGGGGCTTCGGAGACCCAGTACTTC.

This clone appeared many times. This chain uses TRBV5-1 with TRBJ1-2; D remains unclear. Trimming cost V 2 bases and J 8 bases, with 16 bases left between them. This CDR3 is built from 14 residues. The germline V gene has CDR1 SGHRS and CDR2 YFSETQ. The CDR3, as DNA: TGCGCCAGCAGCTTCCTCGACACTCAGCGGGGCTACACCTTC. Its protein product is CASSFLDTQRGYTF.

The chain combines TRBV30 with TRBJ1-6, with 7 bases aligning to TRBD1. J gave up 6 bases and V 3 bases, and 8 bases lay outside the gene matches. CDR1 GTSNPN and CDR2 SVGIG come from the germline V gene (reference sequence). This CDR3 is built from 15 residues. CDR3 sequence: CAWRPPGQLNSPLHF. DNA of the CDR3: TGTGCCTGGAGGCCACCGGGACAGCTTAATTCACCCCTCCACTTT. The entire variable domain, with the rest obtained from reference TRBV30 and TRBJ1-6, is as follows: SQTIHQWPATLVQPVGSPLSLECTVEGTSNPNLYWYRQAAGRGLQLLFYSVGIGQISSEVPQNLSASRPQDRQFILSSKKLLLSDSGFYLCAWRPPGQLNSPLHFGNGTRLTVT.

As to this clone: The germline gene is not matched at one end of the junction; a read error may be the cause. The CDR3 nucleotides read TGTGCTAGCAGCCCCCGTGGCCCAGGGTCTACCGGGGAGCTGTTTTTT. Protein sequence: CASSPRGPGSTGELFF. The chain links TRBV7-7 to TRBJ2-2; possibly TRBD1 for D (5 bases). Germline V CDR1 and CDR2: SSHAT, FNYEAQ (reference sequence). CDR3 length: 16 residues.

The genes are TRBV15 and TRBJ2-1; a weak D match, TRBD2 (5 bases). This CDR3 has 12 amino acids. Germline loops: CDR1 LNHNV, CDR2 YYDKDF (reference sequence). The ends were cut back, 8 bases at V and 4 bases at J, with 9 bases in the middle. The CDR3 nucleotides are TGTGCCACCTCATCGGGGTACAATGAGCAGTTCTTC. Residues: CATSSGYNEQFF.

J is TRBJ2-1 and V is TRBV19, with TRBD2 identical over 13 bases. Germline V lookup: CDR1 LNHDA, CDR2 SQIVND (reference sequence). The CDR3 contains 15 residues. After removal of 6 bases from V and 7 bases from J, the junction contained 6 bases not matched to a gene. The CDR3 DNA sequence: TGTGCCAGTAGACTAGCGGGAGGGTTTGAGAATGAGCAGTTCTTC. It encodes CASRLAGGFENEQFF.

As DNA, the CDR3 is TGTGCCACGGGCGGGAATGAAAAACTGTTTTTT. As protein: CATGGNEKLFF. V and J are TRBV10-3 and TRBJ1-4; D remains ambiguous. CDR1 is ENHRY, CDR2 SYGVKD, per germline. V lost 10 bases and J lost 5, with 8 bases in between. This CDR3 is 11 amino acids long.

This chain connects TRBV5-4 to TRBJ2-7; 11 bases are a match to TRBD1. The CDR3 covers 14 residues. J lost 4 bases, V lost 4 bases, and 4 bases had no gene match. In germline, CDR1 is SGHNT, CDR2 YYREEE (reference sequence). The CDR3 here is CASSAGQGVYEQYF. DNA for the CDR3: TGTGCCAGCAGCGCGGGACAGGGGGTTTACGAGCAGTACTTC.